This T cell receptor beta chain was found in a study of blood T cell repertoires in COVID-19. As for the study in general: Acute and convalescent COVID-19 samples came from the United States, Italy and Spain. Sources were T cells, B-cell-depleted T cells, or PBMCs; the material itself was cDNA or gDNA.

Original processing methods: Amplification of reference gene primers was used by the study to estimate nucleated cell counts. Assay used: immunoSEQ multiplex PCR; TCRdb lists only in-frame clones, some missing. D and trimming were read from the DNA, whereas the V and J calls and clone size are those reported in that table. Among about 240,000 clones listed, around 86% were seen once. V trimming: 4 bases; J trimming: 3 bases; junction bases outside the gene matches: 19. The CDR3 spans 18 residues. Germline loops: CDR1 SQVTM, CDR2 ANQGSEA. The genes are TRBV29-1 and TRBJ2-7, with TRBD1 matching over 9 bases. This sequence originates from a woman in her 70s with active or convalescent COVID-19. Sample: peripheral blood. This chain's CDR3 is CSVVEGQGTTKLVYEQYF. For the CDR3, the DNA is TGCAGCGTTGTGGAGGGACAGGGCACTACTAAACTTGTCTACGAGCAGTACTTC.